Listed below are T cell receptor beta chains from one sample, sequenced in a study of T cell repertoires in ileal Crohn's disease. Method: immunoSEQ multiplex PCR; TCRdb's copy keeps in-frame clones and lacks some. The table records several thousand clones, about 81% of them present only once. The specimen was ileal tissue. The receptor set was obtained from an adult with Crohn's disease. CDR3s include the opening cysteine and the closing phenylalanine or tryptophan. Each record gives: V gene, J gene, CDR3 protein.

TRBV9	TRBJ1-4	CASSLTGGSNEKLFF
TRBV18	TRBJ2-7	CASSRGQSYEQYF
TRBV4-2	TRBJ1-3	CASSQEEGGGNTIYF
TRBV19	TRBJ1-5	CASSIFPGDPNQPQHF
TRBV2	TRBJ2-7	CASTRNTATYEQYF
TRBV7-9	TRBJ1-4	CASSPYRADEKLFF
TRBV9	TRBJ1-1	CASSVGQGWTSMNTEAFF
TRBV7-2	TRBJ1-2	CASSSLPQDRGNPYGYTF
TRBV28	TRBJ2-7	CASSPTGEIYEQYF
TRBV2	TRBJ2-1	CASSERTGGGNEQFF
TRBV12-5	TRBJ1-5	CASEGGGNQPQHF
TRBV30	TRBJ1-4	CAWGGITGGKEKLFF
TRBV6-4	TRBJ2-3	CASSDDGSGGNTQYF
TRBV30	TRBJ1-1	CAWSIWGQRGTEAFF
TRBV28	TRBJ1-2	CASSSYRGSYGYTF
TRBV7-2	TRBJ2-7	CASRPRLAGGYEQYF